This record looks at one T cell receptor beta chain sequence and its context. Its specificity is not known. V was clipped by 6 bases and J by 4 bases; unmatched bases: 5. Per germline, CDR1 SQVTM and CDR2 ANQGSEA. This CDR3 has 13 residues. These data belong to a study of beta chain features in type 1 diabetes. Notes on the study in general: Any HLA type influence on TCRB rearrangement was left unresolved here.

As every portion of the isolated RNA was reverse transcribed, the sequencing read expressed TCRB transcripts. Libraries were prepared by immunoSEQ multiplex PCR; TCRdb keeps only in-frame clonotypes and omits some of them. Here the sample spans 20,000 to 25,000 clones, over 60% being singletons. Every donor provided one heparinised blood draw, which averaged approximately 100 mL. The sequencing input was Tregs from blood. The receptor was derived from a woman in her 40s in good health. The chain recombines TRBV29-1 with TRBJ2-1; 8 bases match TRBD2. The DNA of the CDR3 is TGCAGCGTGACCGCGGGGGGTTACAATGAGCAGTTCTTC. Its protein is CSVTAGGYNEQFF.